Listed here are 31 T cell receptor beta chains from one sample, sequenced in a study of shared clonotypes between healthy human individuals. The protocol was immunoSEQ multiplex PCR, while the TCRdb copy is restricted to in-frame clones and leaves out a portion. The sample shows millions of clones, 90% to 95% of them seen only once. Sample: naive CD4+ T cells sorted from blood. Subset described: CD45RA+ positively selected. Receptor source: a man between 18 and 29 years old in good health.

The CDR3 region has the DNA TGTGCCAGCAGTCCCCAGGGCAGGGTGGGTTCCTACGAGCAGTACTTC. Amino acids: CASSPQGRVGSYEQYF. The chain carries TRBV28 and TRBJ2-7, with D possibly being TRBD1 (5 bases). This CDR3 is 16 amino acids long. Germline V lookup: CDR1 MDHEN, CDR2 SYDVKM. V was pared by 5 bases and J by 1 base, with 18 bases between.

This clone appeared once. The chain joins TRBV10-3 to TRBJ2-1; the D call may be TRBD1 or TRBD2 (6 bases each). Per the germline V gene, CDR1 is ENHRY and CDR2 is SYGVKD. The CDR3 spans 14 residues. The V end was cut by 4 bases, the J end by 7 bases, with 14 bases between. The CDR3 nucleotides are TGTGCCATCAGTGCCCTCGGGGGCCAGAATGAGCAGTTCTTC. Translating it yields CAISALGGQNEQFF.

The chain has TRBV27 and TRBJ1-2, with D possibly being TRBD1 (6 bases). Trimming took 7 bases from V and 3 from J, leaving 9 bases between them. The V gene's germline CDR1 is MNHEY and CDR2 SMNVEV (reference sequence). The CDR3 runs to 12 residues. The CDR3 coding sequence is TGTGCCAGCATAGGGGGGCACTATGGCTACACCTTC. Amino acids: CASIGGHYGYTF.

The rearrangement uses TRBV30 and TRBJ1-6, with 7 nucleotides matching TRBD1. CDR3 length: 16 residues. V trimming: 2 bases; J trimming: 9 bases; junction bases outside the gene matches: 13. Germline V gene sequence: CDR1 GTSNPN, CDR2 SVGIG (reference sequence). The CDR3 protein is CAWSPFAGTVTSPLHF. The DNA of the CDR3 is TGTGCCTGGAGTCCGTTCGCCGGGACAGTAACTTCACCCCTCCACTTT.

The chain uses TRBV6-5 and TRBJ2-7, with D maybe TRBD2 (6 bases). The germline V gene has CDR1 MNHEY and CDR2 SVGAGI. Trimming removed 5 bases at V and 7 bases at J, with 15 bases between. CDR3 length equals 13 residues. The CDR3 nucleotides are TGTGCCAGCAGTCGAGCGGGCTGGTCGGAGCAGTACTTC. Translation: CASSRAGWSEQYF.

This clone is a singleton in its sample. The chain couples TRBV12-5 to TRBJ2-5; TRBD1 aligns across 11 bases. The V gene's germline CDR1 is LGHNT and CDR2 FRNRAP. This CDR3 has 15 amino acids. Trimming took 5 bases from V and 4 from J; bases not matched to a gene: 6. CDR3 sequence reads: CASGPDRGLVETQYF. The DNA for the CDR3 is TGTGCTAGTGGTCCGGACAGGGGGCTAGTAGAGACCCAGTACTTC.

The chain's CDR3 is CASSEQPRTVANSPLHF. CDR3 nucleotides: TGTGCCAGCAGTGAACAGCCCCGAACAGTAGCTAATTCACCCCTCCACTTT. The rearrangement joins TRBV6-1 to TRBJ1-6; no clear D. V was shortened by 2 bases and J by 6 bases, with 17 bases between the two germline ends. The CDR3 loop spans 17 amino acids. Germline V gene lookup returns CDR1 MNHNS and CDR2 SASEGT.

The chain links TRBV7-3 to TRBJ2-3; D possibly matches TRBD1 or TRBD2 (5 bases each). The germline V gene encodes CDR1 SGHTA and CDR2 FQGTGA. V dropped 3 bases and J dropped 6 bases, with 10 bases sitting between them. This CDR3 has 13 amino acids. The CDR3 loop is CASSLDTGDTQYF. In nucleotides, the CDR3 is TGTGCCAGCAGCTTGGACACGGGGGATACGCAGTATTTT.

The chain has TRBV30 and TRBJ1-2, with D possibly being TRBD1 (6 bases). The CDR3 extends over 13 amino acids. Germline-derived CDR1 and CDR2 are GTSNPN and SVGIG (reference sequence). In nucleotides, the CDR3 is TGTGCGATTCGGACAGAGAAATTTTATGGCTACACCTTC. Translation gives CAIRTEKFYGYTF.

This clone was picked up one time. The chain uses TRBV4-1 and TRBJ2-3, with TRBD2 matching over 8 bases. V dropped 3 bases and J dropped 3; count of bases not matched to a gene: 14. The CDR3 loop spans 18 amino acids. Germline loops: CDR1 MGHRA, CDR2 YSYEKL. The CDR3 DNA follows: TGCGCCAGCAGCCAGAAGATACTGGGACTAGGGCGAACAGATACGCAGTATTTT. This gives the protein CASSQKILGLGRTDTQYF.

V usage is TRBV6-5 and J usage is TRBJ1-2; no clear D gene. This CDR3 has 14 amino acids. V lost 6 bases and J lost 4, with 15 bases in between. CDR1 is MNHEY and CDR2 is SVGAGI in the germline V gene. This CDR3 is CASRIHGNLYGYTF. The CDR3 DNA follows: TGTGCCAGCAGGATCCACGGGAACCTCTATGGCTACACCTTC.

The chain couples TRBV7-2 to TRBJ1-4, with D possibly matching TRBD1 (6 bases). The CDR3 contains 19 residues. V lost 5 bases to trimming and J lost 0 bases, with 22 bases between them. The germline V gene encodes CDR1 SGHTA and CDR2 FQGNSA. The chain's CDR3 is CASSVGFWGRGATNEKLFF. The CDR3, as DNA: TGTGCCAGCAGCGTAGGGTTTTGGGGGCGAGGAGCAACTAATGAAAAACTGTTTTTT.

This clone came up once. The chain recombines TRBV5-8 with TRBJ2-3; D perhaps matches TRBD1 (6 bases). CDR1 is SGHTS and CDR2 is YDEGEE in the germline V gene. This CDR3 spans 12 amino acids. V lost 5 bases and J 6 bases, leaving 10 bases between the germline ends. Here the CDR3 DNA reads TGTGCCAGCAGGCACACAGGGGATACGCAGTATTTT. It yields the protein CASRHTGDTQYF.

This chain uses TRBV15 with TRBJ2-5, with 8 positions matching TRBD2. With 3 bases clipped from V and 7 bases from J, the junction kept 10 bases outside the gene matches. This CDR3 is built from 15 residues. Germline values: CDR1 LNHNV, CDR2 YYDKDF (reference sequence). The CDR3: CATSSVSGGRGTQYF. In nucleotides, the CDR3 is TGTGCCACCAGCAGTGTAAGCGGGGGCCGAGGGACCCAGTACTTC.

This sequence joins TRBV18 and TRBJ1-1; 8 bases line up with TRBD1. V trimming: 5 bases; J trimming: 0 bases; junction bases outside the gene matches: 5. Germline V gene sequence: CDR1 KGHSH, CDR2 LQKENI. The CDR3 is 15 residues long. The CDR3 DNA reads TGTGCCAGCTCATCCGGGACAGGTATGAACACTGAAGCTTTCTTT. Its protein is CASSSGTGMNTEAFF.

The chain recombines TRBV6-6 with TRBJ2-3, with 12 bases matching TRBD2. From germline, CDR1 is MNHNY and CDR2 SVGAGI (reference sequence). The length of the CDR3 is 14 residues. The trim removed 5 bases at V and 5 bases at J, leaving 2 bases unmatched. The CDR3: CASSPTSGGDTQYF. The CDR3 DNA is TGTGCCAGCAGTCCGACTAGCGGGGGAGATACGCAGTATTTT.

The chain has TRBV6-1 and TRBJ2-3; maybe TRBD2 (6 bases). V lost 6 bases to trimming and J lost 8 bases, with 18 bases between them. CDR3 length: 14 amino acids. In germline, CDR1 is MNHNS, CDR2 SASEGT. CDR3 in amino acids: CASRGGMDLSTQYF. CDR3 in DNA: TGTGCCAGCAGAGGCGGGATGGACTTGAGTACGCAGTATTTT.

This clone has just a few counts. CDR3 nucleotides: TGTGCCAGCAGGCGGGACACCTATAATTCACCCCTCCACTTT. It encodes CASRRDTYNSPLHF. V and J are TRBV9 and TRBJ1-6; a weak D match, TRBD1 (6 bases). This CDR3 is built from 14 residues. Germline loops: CDR1 SGDLS, CDR2 YYNGEE. V gave up 5 bases and J gave up 2 bases, with 8 bases separating them. The full variable domain, in which reference TRBV9 and TRBJ1-6 provide the parts outside the CDR3, is DSGVTQTPKHLITATGQRVTLRCSPRSGDLSVYWYQQSLDQGLQFLIQYYNGEERAKGNILERFSAQQFPDLHSELNLSSLELGDSALYFCASRRDTYNSPLHFGNGTRLTVT.

CDR3 residues: CASSEEGQPFNEQFF. In DNA form, the CDR3 reads TGTGCCAGCAGTGAAGAGGGACAGCCTTTCAATGAGCAGTTCTTC. The chain joins TRBV2 to TRBJ2-1, with 7 nucleotides matching TRBD1. Germline V gives CDR1 SNHLY, CDR2 FYNNEI. This CDR3 region has 15 residues. J gave up 6 bases and V 1 base, and 6 bases lay outside the gene matches.

The chain has TRBV21-1 and TRBJ2-5; TRBD1, the table's D call, was not compared with the DNA. TRBV21-1 is given as a pseudogene. CDR3 length: 13 residues. CDR3: CASRGQRDETQYF. CDR3 coding DNA: TGTGCCAGCAGAGGACAGAGGGATGAGACCCAGTACTTC.

The chain carries TRBV5-1 and TRBJ2-2; 7 bases map to TRBD1. Germline lookup yields CDR1 SGHRS and CDR2 YFSETQ. Germline trimming cut 3 bases from V and 4 bases from J; bases unmatched to any gene: 3. The CDR3 is 14 amino acids. The CDR3: CASSSYRGTGELFF. Here the CDR3 DNA reads TGCGCCAGCAGCTCGTACAGGGGCACCGGGGAGCTGTTTTTT.

This chain connects TRBV11-2 to TRBJ2-2; 10 bases line up with TRBD1. The V and J ends lost 6 bases and 7 bases, in that order; junction bases with no gene match: 8. The CDR3 is made up of 15 amino acids. The V gene's germline CDR1 is SGHAT and CDR2 FQNNGV. The CDR3 DNA reads TGTGCCAGCAGGATAAGACAGGGGGCTGTCGGGGAGCTGTTTTTT. Translation gives CASRIRQGAVGELFF.

As concerns this clone: Other DNA sequences in the sample encode the same CDR3. The genes are TRBV6-5 and TRBJ2-5, with 9 bases aligning to TRBD1. V gave up 5 bases and J gave up 2 bases; unmatched junction bases: 3. Germline lookup yields CDR1 MNHEY and CDR2 SVGAGI. CDR3 length: 14 residues. CDR3 loop: CASSRGTGQETQYF. Here the CDR3 DNA reads TGTGCCAGCAGTCGGGGGACAGGGCAAGAGACCCAGTACTTC.

V usage is TRBV2 and J usage is TRBJ1-1, with TRBD1 identical over 7 bases. V lost 5 bases to trimming and J lost 4 bases; unmatched junction nucleotides: 13. The CDR3 extends over 16 amino acids. Germline lookup yields CDR1 SNHLY and CDR2 FYNNEI. The CDR3 loop reads CASSLTGKRFGTEAFF. CDR3 nucleotide sequence: TGTGCCAGCAGTTTGACAGGGAAGCGGTTTGGCACTGAAGCTTTCTTT. Using reference TRBV2 and TRBJ1-1 for the parts outside the CDR3, the full variable domain is EPEVTQTPSHQVTQMGQEVILRCVPISNHLYFYWYRQILGQKVEFLVSFYNNEISEKSEIFDDQFSVERPDGSNFTLKIRSTKLEDSAMYFCASSLTGKRFGTEAFFGQGTRLTVV.

This chain uses TRBV21-1 with TRBJ2-7; TRBD2 was called by the table and not checked on the DNA. TRBV21-1 constitutes a pseudogene. This CDR3 has 16 residues. CDR3 nucleotides: TGTGCCAGCAGCAAGGCGGGCGGGAGGCCGTCCTACGAGCAGTACTTC. Protein sequence: CASSKAGGRPSYEQYF.

The rearrangement joins TRBV19 to TRBJ1-5, with D unresolved. This CDR3 has 19 residues. Trimming left V 7 bases short and J 2 bases short, with 27 bases between. CDR1 and CDR2 (germline): LNHDA, SQIVND (reference sequence). In nucleotides, the CDR3 is TGTGCCAGTACTAACATTTACAGCGGTAACCTGTTGCGCAATCAGCCCCAGCATTTT. Protein sequence: CASTNIYSGNLLRNQPQHF.

CDR3 sequence: CASSYSEAGSSPLHF. The CDR3 bases are TGTGCCAGCAGTTACTCAGAGGCAGGGAGTTCACCCCTCCACTTT. The genes are TRBV6-6 and TRBJ1-6, with D perhaps TRBD1 (5 bases). CDR3 length: 15 amino acids. The V gene's germline CDR1 is MNHNY and CDR2 SVGAGI (reference sequence). V was clipped by 0 bases and J by 9 bases, with 12 bases between them.

In DNA, the CDR3 is TGTGCCAGCAGTTACCGGGACAGGGGAAGCTCCTATAATTCACCCCTCCACTTT. This encodes CASSYRDRGSSYNSPLHF. This chain uses TRBV2 with TRBJ1-6; the match to TRBD1 covers 10 bases. The CDR3 is 18 amino acids. Losses at the gene ends were 5 bases for V and 0 bases for J; bases not matched to a gene: 7. Germline CDR1 reads SNHLY; CDR2 reads FYNNEI.

V usage is TRBV5-8 and J usage is TRBJ1-2, with 9 bases identical to TRBD1. The junction had 7 bases not matched to a gene; V was cut back by 4 bases and J by 0 bases. This CDR3 has 16 amino acids. The V gene's germline CDR1 is SGHTS and CDR2 YDEGEE. This CDR3 is CASSDGQGPTNYGYTF. The CDR3, as DNA: TGTGCCAGCAGCGACGGACAGGGGCCAACTAACTATGGCTACACCTTC.

The chain joins TRBV5-6 to TRBJ1-1; D gene ambiguous. Trimming pared 2 bases from V and 4 bases from J, leaving 9 bases between. This CDR3 spans 13 amino acids. CDR1 is SGHDT and CDR2 is YYEEEE in the germline V gene. The CDR3 is CASSLFRTTEAFF. The CDR3, as DNA: TGTGCCAGCAGCTTATTCCGGACCACTGAAGCTTTCTTT.

V and J are TRBV7-2 and TRBJ2-1; 12 nucleotides agree with TRBD2. Germline V lookup: CDR1 SGHTA, CDR2 FQGNSA. The trim removed 4 bases at V and 6 bases at J, leaving 7 bases unmatched. There are 16 residues in the CDR3. The CDR3 sequence is CASSSQLAGGSNEQFF. CDR3 DNA: TGTGCCAGCAGCTCGCAACTAGCGGGAGGTTCCAATGAGCAGTTCTTC.